This T cell receptor beta chain was captured by sequencing in a study of vaccination effects on CD4 cells after COVID-19. The CDR3 is made up of 12 amino acids. V gave up 5 bases and J gave up 5 bases, with 10 bases separating them. Germline V gives CDR1 SEHNR, CDR2 FQNEAQ (reference sequence). Sequencing used immunoSEQ multiplex PCR; TCRdb keeps in-frame clones, though not all of them. This table holds tens of thousands of clones, about 74% found once. Worth noting for this clone: The antigen is undetermined. In the same sample, other DNA sequences code for this CDR3.

Within the ViraFEST assay, antigen-specific CD4+ T cells underwent expansion with viral peptide pools prior to sequencing. When less than 13 days of culture had elapsed, CD4+ T cells were isolated. Nucleocapsid antibodies were negative in the vaccine recipients, who had never had SARS-CoV-2 infection. It was with 10 IU/ml IL-2 and 9.5 to 10 ug/ml peptides that 2 million to 2.5 million PBMC per well were cultured. Cultures got half-medium changes with IL-2 on days 3 and 7. Broader study findings: Pronounced clonal contraction occurred in clones induced by infection and by vaccine late after vaccination.

The sample was CD4+ T cells from PBMCs cultured with HCoV-229E spike peptides, taken before COVID-19 vaccination. The sequence was obtained from a human donor who received a COVID-19 vaccine. The chain combines TRBV7-9 with TRBJ2-7; TRBD2 might be the D (5 bases). DNA for the CDR3: TGTGCCAGCAGCCCCTCCGGGGACGAGCAGTACGTC. This encodes CASSPSGDEQYV.